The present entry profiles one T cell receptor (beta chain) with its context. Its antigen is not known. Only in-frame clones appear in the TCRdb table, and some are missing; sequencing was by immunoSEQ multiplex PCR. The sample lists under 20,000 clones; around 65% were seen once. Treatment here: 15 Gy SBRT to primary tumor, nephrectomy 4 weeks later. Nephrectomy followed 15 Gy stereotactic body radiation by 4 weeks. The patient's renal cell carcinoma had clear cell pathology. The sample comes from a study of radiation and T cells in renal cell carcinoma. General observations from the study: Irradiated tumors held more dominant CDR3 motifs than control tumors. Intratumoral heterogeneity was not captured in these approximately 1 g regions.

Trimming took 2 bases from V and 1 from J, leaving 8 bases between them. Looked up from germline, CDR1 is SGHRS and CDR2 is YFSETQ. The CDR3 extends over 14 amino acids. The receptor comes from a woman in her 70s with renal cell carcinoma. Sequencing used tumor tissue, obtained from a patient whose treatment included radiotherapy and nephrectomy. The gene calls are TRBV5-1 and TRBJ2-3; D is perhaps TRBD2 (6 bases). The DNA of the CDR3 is TGCGCCAGCAGCTTCGCGGGGCGCACAGATACGCAGTATTTT. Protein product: CASSFAGRTDTQYF.